Following are 12 T cell receptor beta chains from one sample sequenced in a study of T-cell memory formation after mild COVID-19. TCRdb called the 5' RACE reads again in MiXCR, with one record for every CDR3 protein. The table records about 350,000 distinct CDR3 sequences, approximately 13% of them present only once. Specimen: PBMCs or a T cell subset sorted from them (not recorded which). The source of these receptors is a young man who had mild COVID-19 (a few samples of this study predate the infection). Cell type and time point are not known.

This clonotype has just a few counts. The rearrangement joins TRBV5-6 to TRBJ2-2, with D maybe TRBD1 (6 bases). The V gene's germline CDR1 is SGHDT and CDR2 YYEEEE. This CDR3 spans 13 amino acids. V lost 6 bases, J lost 7 bases, and 13 bases lay in between. CDR3 sequence (DNA): TGTGCCAGCACGGAACAGGGCTTCGGGGAGCTGTTTTTT. Protein sequence: CASTEQGFGELFF.

Ten or more counts support this clonotype. The chain uses TRBV6-5 and TRBJ2-7, with 7 bases lining up with TRBD2. J lost 4 bases, V lost 6 bases, and 9 bases had no gene match. This CDR3 comprises 14 residues. The germline gives CDR1 MNHEY, CDR2 SVGAGI. The CDR3 nucleotides are TGTGCCAGCAGCCCCGGGGAGCGGGGATACGAGCAGTACTTC. As protein: CASSPGERGYEQYF.

This clonotype was detected a few times. The chain couples TRBV20-1 to TRBJ2-1, with 7 bases identical to TRBD1. In germline, CDR1 is DFQATT, CDR2 SNEGSKA (reference sequence). This CDR3 region has 13 residues. V gave up 3 bases and J gave up 4 bases; unmatched junction bases: 3. The CDR3 DNA follows: TGCAGTGCTAGTAGGGACAGTTACAATGAGCAGTTCTTC. Translation gives CSASRDSYNEQFF.

This clonotype was detected a few times. The chain employs TRBV5-5 and TRBJ2-1; D unclear. The CDR3 consists of 13 residues. In germline, CDR1 is SGHKS, CDR2 YYEKEE (reference sequence). V shed 0 bases and J shed 7 bases, with 8 bases lying between them. This chain's CDR3 is CASSLGGANEQFF. For the CDR3, the DNA is TGTGCCAGCAGCTTGGGTGGTGCAAATGAGCAGTTCTTC.

The chain combines TRBV5-1 with TRBJ2-5; no clear D gene. V was trimmed by 2 bases and J by 5 bases, leaving 13 bases between them. The CDR3 covers 14 residues. Germline V lookup: CDR1 SGHRS, CDR2 YFSETQ. CDR3 region: CASSFNFGRETQYF. CDR3 bases: TGCGCCAGCAGCTTCAACTTTGGGCGGGAGACCCAGTACTTC. Full variable domain (missing parts from reference TRBV5-1 and TRBJ2-5): KAGVTQTPRYLIKTRGQQVTLSCSPISGHRSVSWYQQTPGQGLQFLFEYFSETQRNKGNFPGRFSGRQFSNSRSEMNVSTLELGDSALYLCASSFNFGRETQYFGPGTRLLVL.

This clonotype turned up a few times. This chain joins TRBV7-2 and TRBJ2-5, with D perhaps being TRBD1 or TRBD2 (5 bases each). V was trimmed by 3 bases and J by 5 bases, leaving 22 bases between them. CDR3 length: 17 amino acids. Germline V gives CDR1 SGHTA, CDR2 FQGNSA. The CDR3 region is CASSFRRAGPREETQYF. CDR3 bases: TGTGCCAGCAGCTTTAGGCGGGCAGGGCCCCGTGAGGAGACCCAGTACTTC.

A few counts support this clonotype. The chain has TRBV7-9 and TRBJ2-7; D gene unclear. The CDR3 totals 12 residues. Trimming removed 5 bases from V and 6 bases from J, with 11 bases in between. The germline gives CDR1 SEHNR, CDR2 FQNEAQ (reference sequence). This chain's CDR3 is CASSTHLGEQYV. The DNA of the CDR3 is TGTGCCAGCAGCACCCACCTTGGCGAGCAGTACGTC.

This clonotype was detected a few times. The V gene is TRBV10-3, the J gene TRBJ2-2; D gene ambiguous. Trimming took 6 bases from V and 6 from J, leaving 14 bases between them. Germline CDR1 is ENHRY and CDR2 is SYGVKD. The CDR3 totals 14 residues. CDR3 region: CAISDATYPGELFF. In nucleotides, the CDR3 is TGTGCCATCAGCGACGCGACCTATCCCGGGGAGCTGTTTTTT.

This clonotype has a handful of counts. The chain combines TRBV29-1 with TRBJ1-1; 7 bases map to TRBD1. With V trimmed by 6 bases and J by 0 bases, 7 bases remained unmatched. This CDR3 has 14 amino acids. The germline V gene encodes CDR1 SQVTM and CDR2 ANQGSEA. CDR3 loop: CSVPGQSMNTEAFF. The CDR3 nucleotides read TGCAGCGTGCCGGGACAGTCTATGAACACTGAAGCTTTCTTT.

This clonotype has a handful of counts. The chain carries TRBV6-2 or TRBV6-3 and TRBJ2-7; no clear D gene. Germline CDR1 is MNHEY and CDR2 is SVGEGT. The CDR3 totals 15 residues. Trimming removed 6 bases from V and 1 base from J, with 16 bases in between. The CDR3 sequence is CASRPLGTSSYEQYF. DNA for the CDR3: TGTGCCAGCAGACCCTTGGGCACAAGTTCCTACGAGCAGTACTTC.

This clonotype was detected only a few times. V usage is TRBV7-7 and J usage is TRBJ2-5; 12 bases fit TRBD2. The J segment lost 6 bases and the V segment lost 5 bases, leaving 7 bases of the junction unmatched. This CDR3 is 15 amino acids long. Germline V CDR1 and CDR2: SSHAT, FNYEAQ (reference sequence). The CDR3 loop reads CASSASGGAQKTQYF. The CDR3, as DNA: TGTGCCAGCAGCGCTAGCGGGGGGGCCCAGAAGACCCAGTACTTC.

Written as DNA, the CDR3 is TGTGCCAGCAGTGGGGGGGCCGAGCAGTACGTC. This encodes CASSGGAEQYV. V and J are TRBV7-6 and TRBJ2-7; tentative D call: TRBD2 (7 bases). The CDR3 has 11 residues. Per germline, CDR1 SGHVS and CDR2 FNYEAQ. With 6 bases removed from V and 6 bases from J, the gap between germline ends came to 9 bases.